Listed below are T cell receptor beta chains from one sample, sequenced in a study of blood T cells in healthy people across ages. TCRdb used MiXCR to reprocess the 5' RACE reads, holding one entry per CDR3 protein. The data hold some 900,000 distinct CDR3 sequences, with roughly 48% observed a single time. Sequenced material: blood. The receptor set was obtained from a man aged 30 to 39 in good health. Both conserved end residues are part of each CDR3. Each record gives: D gene, clone size, J gene, V gene, CDR3 protein, CDR3 DNA. A D gene is named only where the DNA matches it firmly. Clone size is not always given. Where it is, it says once, few, many or a class for expanded clones.

>TRBD2|.|TRBJ2-3|TRBV5-1
CASSVGTSGRRDTQYF
TGCGCCAGCAGCGTCGGGACTAGCGGGAGAAGAGATACGCAGTATTTT
>.|.|TRBJ2-2|TRBV10-3
CAIRPGMGGPGELFF
TGTGCCATCAGGCCCGGCATGGGGGGACCCGGGGAGCTGTTTTTT
>.|.|TRBJ2-7|TRBV27
CASSRESGSRYNEQYF
TGTGCCAGCAGTAGGGAGTCAGGGAGTAGGTACAATGAGCAGTACTTC
>.|.|TRBJ2-7|TRBV7-2
CASSFVGGTYEQYF
TGTGCCAGCAGCTTTGTTGGCGGAACCTACGAGCAGTACTTC
>.|.|TRBJ1-6|TRBV20-1
CSARAGQSYSPLHF
TGCAGTGCTAGAGCAGGACAGTCTTATTCACCCCTCCACTTT
>.|.|TRBJ2-7|TRBV27
CASTPAGRTYEQYF
TGTGCCAGCACCCCCGCGGGACGGACCTACGAGCAGTACTTC
>.|.|TRBJ1-6|TRBV27
CASSRENTNSPLHF
TGTGCCAGCAGTAGAGAAAACACTAATTCACCCCTCCACTTT
>.|.|TRBJ1-4|TRBV25-1
CASSEWRGPKEKLFF
TGTGCCAGCAGTGAATGGAGGGGTCCAAAAGAAAAACTGTTTTTT
>.|.|TRBJ2-7|TRBV24-1
CATSVAGYEQYF
TGTGCCACCAGTGTTGCGGGGTACGAGCAGTACTTC
>TRBD2|few|TRBJ2-3|TRBV29-1
CSAPAGGDTQYF
TGCAGCGCCCCCGCGGGGGGAGATACGCAGTATTTT
>.|few|TRBJ1-2|TRBV5-1
CASSLGDGKWSYGYTF
TGCGCCAGCAGCTTGGGGGACGGGAAATGGTCGTATGGCTACACCTTC
>.|.|TRBJ2-1|TRBV29-1
CSARWGSNEQFF
TGCAGCGCCCGCTGGGGCAGCAATGAGCAGTTCTTC
>.|.|TRBJ2-1|TRBV10-3
CAISTESGYNEQFF
TGTGCCATCAGCACTGAATCTGGTTACAATGAGCAGTTCTTC
>TRBD1|few|TRBJ2-7|TRBV3-1
CASSQARIGTGYEQYF
TGTGCCAGCAGCCAAGCACGAATCGGGACAGGTTACGAGCAGTACTTC
>TRBD1|few|TRBJ2-7|TRBV6-5
CASSRSDRGLYEQYF
TGTGCCAGCAGTAGATCGGACAGGGGGCTCTACGAGCAGTACTTC
>TRBD2|.|TRBJ2-3|TRBV20-1
CSAGTSADTQYF
TGCAGTGCGGGAACTAGCGCAGATACGCAGTATTTT
>.|few|TRBJ1-2|TRBV5-8
CASSLAQSYGYTF
TGTGCCAGCAGCTTGGCACAGAGCTATGGCTACACCTTC
>.|.|TRBJ2-7|TRBV29-1
CSVRGWGAYEQYF
TGCAGCGTCCGAGGATGGGGGGCCTACGAGCAGTACTTC
>.|few|TRBJ2-7|TRBV28
CASRTGTRHEQYF
TGTGCCAGTAGGACGGGTACTCGACACGAGCAGTACTTC
>.|.|TRBJ2-7|TRBV20-1
CSARVGIGSQRDGVQYF
TGCAGTGCTAGAGTTGGGATAGGTAGTCAACGAGATGGGGTGCAGTACTTC
>TRBD2|.|TRBJ2-3|TRBV20-1
CSARDPSKGLASGTDTQYF
TGCAGTGCTAGAGATCCATCTAAGGGACTAGCGTCGGGAACAGATACGCAGTATTTT
>TRBD1|.|TRBJ1-4|TRBV2
CASTEDREKLFF
TGTGCCAGCACCGAGGACAGGGAAAAACTGTTTTTT
>.|.|TRBJ1-2|TRBV6-2/TRBV6-3
CASIRGIGDGYTF
TGTGCCAGCATACGGGGCATAGGGGATGGTTACACCTTC
>.|.|TRBJ1-4|TRBV28
CASSLFGFATNEKLFF
TGTGCCAGCAGTTTATTTGGTTTTGCAACTAATGAAAAACTGTTTTTT
>TRBD1|few|TRBJ1-2|TRBV6-2/TRBV6-3
CASTLGQWNGYTF
TGTGCCAGCACCTTGGGACAGTGGAATGGCTACACCTTC
>.|once|TRBJ1-4|TRBV3-1
CASSQGMASNEKLFF
TGTGCCAGCAGCCAAGGGATGGCTTCTAATGAAAAACTGTTTTTT
>.|.|TRBJ1-2|TRBV29-1
CSVENRDHGYTF
TGCAGCGTGGAAAACAGGGACCATGGCTACACCTTC
>.|.|TRBJ2-3|TRBV7-8
CASSLAPRVADTQYF
TGTGCCAGCAGCTTAGCGCCCAGGGTTGCAGATACGCAGTATTTT
>.|.|TRBJ1-2|TRBV5-1
CASSLVLDTSYGYTF
TGCGCCAGCAGCTTGGTCCTGGACACCTCATATGGCTACACCTTC
>.|.|TRBJ2-5|TRBV20-1
CSAKFGGRQETQYF
TGCAGTGCTAAATTCGGGGGGCGCCAAGAGACCCAGTACTTC
>.|once|TRBJ2-3|TRBV20-1
CSARISDKTDTQYF
TGCAGTGCTAGAATATCGGACAAAACAGATACGCAGTATTTT
>.|.|TRBJ2-3|TRBV4-1
CASIGEGPGDTQYF
TGCGCCAGCATAGGAGAGGGTCCCGGAGATACGCAGTATTTT
>TRBD1|.|TRBJ1-2|TRBV28
CASWGMDRAGINYGYTF
TGTGCCAGCTGGGGAATGGACAGGGCCGGAATAAACTATGGCTACACCTTC
>TRBD1|few|TRBJ2-4|TRBV15
CATSRERTGGYIQYF
TGTGCCACCAGCAGAGAGCGAACAGGGGGCTACATTCAGTACTTC
>TRBD2|.|TRBJ2-4|TRBV29-1
CSVGTLQAGENIQYF
TGCAGCGTTGGGACGCTCCAAGCGGGGGAAAACATTCAGTACTTC
>.|few|TRBJ1-2|TRBV28
CASSLQVANYGYTF
TGTGCCAGCAGTTTGCAGGTCGCTAACTATGGCTACACCTTC
>TRBD2|few|TRBJ2-1|TRBV20-1
CSAVRGGYNEQFF
TGCAGTGCCGTTCGGGGGGGCTACAATGAGCAGTTCTTC
>.|few|TRBJ1-5|TRBV4-1
CASSHDISNQPQHF
TGCGCCAGCAGCCACGACATTAGCAATCAGCCCCAGCATTTT
>TRBD1|.|TRBJ1-4|TRBV7-2
CASSLRRQGATNEKLFF
TGTGCCAGCAGCTTAAGGAGACAGGGGGCAACTAATGAAAAACTGTTTTTT
>.|.|TRBJ1-5|TRBV20-1
CSATETGYNQPQHF
TGCAGTGCTACCGAGACAGGCTATAATCAGCCCCAGCATTTT
>TRBD2|few|TRBJ2-5|TRBV7-9
CASSITSGGWYETQYF
TGTGCCAGCAGCATTACTAGCGGGGGTTGGTATGAGACCCAGTACTTC
>.|.|TRBJ2-3|TRBV20-1
CSARDLLKSDTQYF
TGCAGTGCTAGAGACCTTTTGAAGTCAGATACGCAGTATTTT
>TRBD2|.|TRBJ2-7|TRBV3-1
CASSQERAGRYEQYF
TGTGCCAGCAGCCAAGAACGAGCGGGGCGCTACGAGCAGTACTTC
>TRBD2|.|TRBJ2-7|TRBV25-1
CASSEWVAGGYIEDEQYF
TGTGCCAGCAGTGAATGGGTAGCGGGGGGGTACATAGAGGATGAGCAGTACTTC
>TRBD1|few|TRBJ1-2|TRBV29-1
CSVGQGVYGYTF
TGCAGCGTTGGACAGGGGGTCTATGGCTACACCTTC
>TRBD1|.|TRBJ2-2|TRBV29-1
CSVQNDRAVTGELFF
TGCAGCGTTCAAAACGACAGGGCGGTCACCGGGGAGCTGTTTTTT